There are a few counts of the clone carrying this T cell receptor (beta chain). This specimen belongs to a study of blood T cell repertoires in COVID-19. The wider study: The cDNA or gDNA used as material had been derived from T cells, B-cell-depleted T cells, or PBMCs.

Germline CDR1 and CDR2: SEHNR and FQNEAQ (reference sequence). The CDR3 spans 13 residues. With 5 bases clipped from V and 4 bases from J, the junction kept 3 bases outside the gene matches. Per the original data handling: Using reference gene primer amplification, nucleated cell counts were estimated. TCRdb's table, derived via immunoSEQ multiplex PCR, lists solely in-frame clones and lacks some. For V, J and clone size, that table is used; D and trimming come from the DNA. The data show roughly 220,000 clones, with about four fifths seen just once and less than 2.5% held by the top ten. V gene TRBV7-9 combines with J gene TRBJ1-1, with 8 bases aligning to TRBD1. Sequencing was done on a sample of peripheral blood. This sequence was found in a woman aged 55-69 years with acute or convalescent COVID-19. DNA of the CDR3: TGTGCCAGCAGCCGGACAGGGTTCACTGAAGCTTTCTTT. Translated: CASSRTGFTEAFF.